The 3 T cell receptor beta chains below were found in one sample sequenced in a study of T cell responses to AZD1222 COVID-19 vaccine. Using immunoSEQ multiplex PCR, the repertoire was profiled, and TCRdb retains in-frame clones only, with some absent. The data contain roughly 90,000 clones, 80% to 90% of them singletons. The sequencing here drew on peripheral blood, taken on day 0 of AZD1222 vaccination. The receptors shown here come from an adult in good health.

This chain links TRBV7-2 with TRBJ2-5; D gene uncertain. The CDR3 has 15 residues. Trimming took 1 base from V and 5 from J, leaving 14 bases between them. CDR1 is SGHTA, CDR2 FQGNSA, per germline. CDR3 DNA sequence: TGTGCCAGCAGCTTAGGGTCGACGGTCCTGGAGACCCAGTACTTC. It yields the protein CASSLGSTVLETQYF.

The CDR3 DNA is TGTGCCAGCAGTGGACTAAAGGACTACACCTTC. Protein sequence: CASSGLKDYTF. The chain links TRBV25-1 to TRBJ1-2, with D uncertain. The CDR3 contains 11 residues. V was pared by 4 bases and J by 10 bases, with 10 bases between. Germline-derived CDR1 and CDR2 are MGHDK and SYGVNS.

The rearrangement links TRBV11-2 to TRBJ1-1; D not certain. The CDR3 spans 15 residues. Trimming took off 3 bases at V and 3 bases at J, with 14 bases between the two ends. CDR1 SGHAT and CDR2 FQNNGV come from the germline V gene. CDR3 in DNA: TGTGCCAGCAGCTTTTCTCGGGGAATGTACACTGAAGCTTTCTTT. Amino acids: CASSFSRGMYTEAFF.